Each of the 28 T cell receptor beta chains below was sequenced from the same sample in a study of cytomegalovirus exposure and HLA in healthy donors listed by TCRdb under 2017. The library was produced with the immunoSEQ multiplex PCR assay. For the multiplex PCR, a mixture combining 60 forward primers for TCR Vbeta segments and 13 reverse primers for TCR Jbeta segments was used. TCRdb obtained this table from immuneACCESS and retained in-frame rearrangements with V and J assigned. These tables miss some clones; where compared with another copy, unresolved V genes account for less than half of the shortfall, and the remainder is unexplained. The sample profile shows over 60,000 clones; just under 75% of them were found once. Jointly, the top ten make up roughly 5.7% of the sample. What was sequenced was PBMCs. Every receptor here comes from a woman aged 25 to 39 in good health and CMV-seronegative.

This clone was seen once. The chain carries TRBV19 and TRBJ2-5; D may be TRBD2 (5 bases). The J call may be wrong; the DNA end is better matched by TRBJ2-7. CDR1 and CDR2 (germline): LNHDA, SQIVND (reference sequence). This CDR3 is built from 15 residues. CDR3 coding DNA: TGTGCCAGTAGTATTGTAGGCGGGTACTCCTACGAGCAGTACTTC. As protein: CASSIVGGYSYEQYF.

As for this clone: In the same sample, other DNA sequences code for this CDR3. The chain links TRBV6-5 to TRBJ2-7; 8 positions match TRBD2. The CDR3 has 14 amino acids. V lost 4 bases to trimming and J lost 7 bases; unmatched junction nucleotides: 9. Germline CDR1 MNHEY, CDR2 SVGAGI. This CDR3 reads CASSLAGGSKEQYV. The CDR3 DNA is TGTGCCAGCAGTTTGGCGGGGGGAAGTAAAGAGCAGTACGTC.

This clone was picked up a small number of times. J is TRBJ1-2 and V is TRBV7-2; 7 positions agree with TRBD1. Trimming cost V 4 bases and J 11 bases; bases outside gene matches: 10. Germline-derived CDR1 and CDR2 are SGHTA and FQGNSA. This CDR3 contains 13 residues. CDR3 amino acids: CASSSDRVIPYTF. As DNA, the CDR3 is TGTGCCAGCAGCTCCGACAGGGTAATTCCATACACCTTC.

A few counts support this clone. V is TRBV28 and J is TRBJ2-1; no reliable D call. In germline, CDR1 is MDHEN, CDR2 SYDVKM. The ends were cut back, 5 bases at V and 4 bases at J, with 9 bases in the middle. The length of the CDR3 is 13 residues. As DNA, the CDR3 is TGTGCCAGCAGTCCTGTCCTATACAATGAGCAGTTCTTC. It specifies CASSPVLYNEQFF.

The chain has TRBV2 and TRBJ1-1; possible D gene TRBD1, 5 bases. The CDR3 covers 14 residues. Germline V lookup: CDR1 SNHLY, CDR2 FYNNEI. The ends were cut back, 3 bases at V and 2 bases at J, with 10 bases in the middle. The CDR3 DNA reads as TGTGCCAGCAGTGAGCGGAGGGGCAACACTGAAGCTTTCTTT. Its translation is CASSERRGNTEAFF.

The rearrangement links TRBV6-1 to TRBJ2-1; 7 positions agree with TRBD2. V trimming: 0 bases; J trimming: 4 bases; junction bases outside the gene matches: 0. Looked up from germline, CDR1 is MNHNS and CDR2 is SASEGT. This CDR3 is 14 amino acids long. In DNA, the CDR3 is TGTGCCAGCAGTGAAGCGGGGGGGTACAATGAGCAGTTCTTC. Translating gives CASSEAGGYNEQFF.

V is TRBV5-1 and J is TRBJ1-5; TRBD1 matches at 7 bases. In germline, CDR1 is SGHRS, CDR2 YFSETQ. The J segment lost 7 bases and the V segment lost 4 bases, leaving 8 bases of the junction unmatched. CDR3 size: 14 residues. The CDR3 region has the DNA TGCGCCAGCAGCCTGAACAGGGGAGACCAGCCCCAGCATTTT. Translation gives CASSLNRGDQPQHF.

The chain couples TRBV10-3 to TRBJ2-3, with D perhaps matching TRBD2 (6 bases). Trimming took 6 bases from V and 3 from J, leaving 13 bases between them. This CDR3 is 14 amino acids long. In germline, CDR1 is ENHRY, CDR2 SYGVKD. The CDR3 spells CAISPGLSTDTQYF. DNA of the CDR3: TGTGCCATCAGCCCGGGACTGTCGACAGATACGCAGTATTTT.

The chain uses TRBV14 and TRBJ1-1, with 8 bases that match TRBD1. V lost 4 bases to trimming and J lost 0 bases; unmatched junction nucleotides: 13. Germline CDR1 SGHDN, CDR2 FVKESK. The CDR3 is 18 amino acids. The CDR3: CASSLYRGAPPLNTEAFF. CDR3 sequence (DNA): TGTGCCAGCAGCCTTTACAGGGGGGCCCCTCCCTTGAACACTGAAGCTTTCTTT.

The chain couples TRBV11-2 to TRBJ2-3; weak D call: TRBD2 (5 bases). Trimming pared 7 bases from V and 6 bases from J, leaving 17 bases between. The CDR3 consists of 14 residues. Germline values: CDR1 SGHAT, CDR2 FQNNGV. CDR3 loop: CASTIATGSDTQYF. DNA of the CDR3: TGTGCCAGCACTATCGCTACGGGGTCTGATACGCAGTATTTT.

This clone is a singleton in its sample. The rearrangement links TRBV11-2 to TRBJ2-1, with 9 bases aligning to TRBD2. The germline V gene encodes CDR1 SGHAT and CDR2 FQNNGV. The CDR3 spans 18 residues. The V and J ends lost 5 bases and 6 bases, in that order; junction bases with no gene match: 17. CDR3 residues: CASSALGGRRGGLNEQFF. The CDR3 nucleotides read TGTGCCAGCAGCGCGTTGGGCGGGAGGCGGGGGGGACTCAATGAGCAGTTCTTC.

V gene TRBV27 combines with J gene TRBJ2-7; D uncertain. V lost 4 bases and J 3 bases, leaving 10 bases between the germline ends. CDR3 size: 13 residues. CDR1 is MNHEY and CDR2 is SMNVEV in the germline V gene (reference sequence). The CDR3 DNA sequence: TGTGCCAGCAGTTCCCCTGCAGACTACGAGCAGTACTTC. This translates into CASSSPADYEQYF.

This clone was detected a few times. This rearrangement joins TRBV6-5 to TRBJ2-7; 11 bases are shared with TRBD2. The CDR3 has 14 amino acids. Germline-derived CDR1 and CDR2 are MNHEY and SVGAGI. The trim removed 6 bases at V and 1 base at J, leaving 2 bases unmatched. The CDR3 protein is CASRGTSGSYEQYV. Here the CDR3 DNA reads TGTGCCAGCAGGGGGACTAGCGGATCCTACGAGCAGTACGTC.

The V and J genes are TRBV4-1 and TRBJ2-1; TRBD2 matches 11 bases. The CDR3 length is 18 residues. Germline trimming cut 5 bases from V and 9 bases from J; bases unmatched to any gene: 18. Looked up from germline, CDR1 is MGHRA and CDR2 is YSYEKL. CDR3 protein: CASSFLLAGAGERGEQFF. CDR3 bases: TGCGCCAGCAGCTTTCTACTAGCGGGAGCCGGAGAGCGGGGTGAGCAGTTCTTC.

The rearrangement uses TRBV6-5 and TRBJ2-3; a weak D match, TRBD1 (5 bases). Between the trimmed V and J ends, which lost 2 bases and 3 bases, there was a span of 15 bases. Germline loops: CDR1 MNHEY, CDR2 SVGAGI. CDR3 length equals 16 residues. The CDR3 sequence is CASSYRIQGTTDTQYF. The CDR3 DNA reads TGTGCCAGCAGTTACCGGATCCAGGGAACAACAGATACGCAGTATTTT.

The gene calls are TRBV19 and TRBJ2-1, with 7 positions matching TRBD2. Unmatched junction bases numbered 21, after V lost 7 bases and J lost 9 bases. The germline V gene encodes CDR1 LNHDA and CDR2 SQIVND (reference sequence). The CDR3 is 17 amino acids. The CDR3 DNA follows: TGTGCCAGTACCATTCCAGGCTGGCGGGAGACAACTGGTGAGCAGTTCTTC. This gives the protein CASTIPGWRETTGEQFF.

Only a few counts were recorded for this clone. The chain employs TRBV25-1 and TRBJ2-2, with 7 bases aligning to TRBD1. The CDR3 runs to 15 residues. V was pared by 5 bases and J by 1 base, with 4 bases of the junction left unmatched. CDR1 and CDR2 from the germline V gene are MGHDK and SYGVNS. CDR3 sequence reads: CASSSGQQNTGELFF. The CDR3 bases are TGTGCCAGCAGTTCGGGACAGCAGAACACCGGGGAGCTGTTTTTT.

This clone showed up just a few times. The chain carries TRBV19 and TRBJ1-1; no clear D. CDR3 size: 10 residues. V dropped 10 bases and J dropped 5 bases, with 8 bases sitting between them. Germline-derived CDR1 and CDR2 are LNHDA and SQIVND (reference sequence). CDR3 in DNA: TGTGCCACCTGGGAGACTGAAGCTTTCTTT. Its translation is CATWETEAFF. The complete variable domain, with remaining parts taken from reference TRBV19 and TRBJ1-1, reads DGGITQSPKYLFRKEGQNVTLSCEQNLNHDAMYWYRQDPGQGLRLIYYSQIVNDFQKGDIAEGYSVSREKKESFPLTVTSAQKNPTAFYLCATWETEAFFGQGTRLTVV.

The chain recombines TRBV13 with TRBJ1-1; D gene unclear. The germline V gene has CDR1 PRHDT and CDR2 FYEKMQ (reference sequence). This CDR3 contains 13 residues. V dropped 3 bases and J dropped 7 bases, with 12 bases sitting between them. The CDR3 nucleotides read TGTGCCAGCAGCTTTTCCAATACCGGTGAAGCTTTCTTT. It codes for CASSFSNTGEAFF.

About this clone itself: The junction departs from germline at one end; a sequencing error may be responsible. The chain combines TRBV7-7 with TRBJ1-2; possible D gene TRBD1, 6 bases. Germline V CDR1 and CDR2: SSHAT, FNYEAQ (reference sequence). This CDR3 is 14 amino acids long. The CDR3 protein is CASSLKGANYGYTF. The CDR3 bases are TGTGCTAGCAGCTTAAAGGGGGCTAACTATGGCTACACCTTC. Using reference TRBV7-7 and TRBJ1-2 for the parts outside the CDR3, the full variable domain is GAGVSQSPRYKVTKRGQDVTLRCDPISSHATLYWYQQALGQGPEFLTYFNYEAQPDKSGLPSDRFSAERPEGSISTLTIQRTEQRDSAMYRCASSLKGANYGYTFGSGTRLTVV.

This clone was detected only a few times. J is TRBJ1-1 and V is TRBV2; D may be TRBD1 (6 bases). The V end lost 9 bases, the J end lost 4 bases, and 9 bases lay between the germline ends. Germline V lookup: CDR1 SNHLY, CDR2 FYNNEI. The CDR3 sequence is 11 residues long. The CDR3: CARDRITEAFF. The CDR3 nucleotides are TGTGCCAGGGACAGAATCACTGAAGCTTTCTTT.

This clone was found a few times. The V call is TRBV7-8, the J call TRBJ2-7; perhaps TRBD2 as D (7 bases). Germline CDR1 reads SGHVS; CDR2 reads FQNEAQ. V lost 0 bases, J lost 2 bases, and 11 bases lay in between. This CDR3 is built from 15 residues. CDR3 coding DNA: TGTGCCAGCAGCTTAGCGGGGGGGCAGGCCTACGAGCAGTACTTC. Protein sequence: CASSLAGGQAYEQYF.

V usage is TRBV29-1 and J usage is TRBJ2-1, with 8 bases that match TRBD2. V lost 6 bases and J lost 2; bases outside the gene matches: 6. The CDR3 covers 14 residues. Germline values: CDR1 SQVTM, CDR2 ANQGSEA. CDR3 residues: CSVAKGLAYNEQFF. The CDR3 DNA is TGCAGCGTGGCCAAGGGACTAGCCTACAATGAGCAGTTCTTC.

V is TRBV28 and J is TRBJ1-1; 9 bases line up with TRBD1. Germline V gene lookup returns CDR1 MDHEN and CDR2 SYDVKM. This CDR3 region has 14 residues. V lost 8 bases, J lost 5 bases, and 9 bases stayed unmatched. CDR3 amino acids: CASVKQGAWTEAFF. In DNA, the CDR3 is TGTGCCAGCGTAAAACAGGGGGCGTGGACTGAAGCTTTCTTT.

CDR3 sequence reads: CASSVQGGEGTGRNEQFF. CDR3 in DNA: TGTGCCAGCAGCGTCCAGGGGGGGGAGGGGACAGGACGCAATGAGCAGTTCTTC. The J gene is TRBJ2-1, the V gene TRBV9; possibly TRBD1 for D (8 bases). Germline V gives CDR1 SGDLS, CDR2 YYNGEE. The CDR3 sequence is 18 residues long. Between the trimmed V and J ends, which lost 2 bases and 6 bases, there was a span of 24 bases. The whole variable domain, remainder taken from reference TRBV9 and TRBJ2-1, is DSGVTQTPKHLITATGQRVTLRCSPRSGDLSVYWYQQSLDQGLQFLIQYYNGEERAKGNILERFSAQQFPDLHSELNLSSLELGDSALYFCASSVQGGEGTGRNEQFFGPGTRLTVL.

The chain links TRBV5-6 to TRBJ2-5, with D possibly TRBD2 on 6 matching bases. V lost 4 bases and J lost 2, with 12 bases in between. This CDR3 region has 14 residues. The germline V gene has CDR1 SGHDT and CDR2 YYEEEE. In DNA, the CDR3 is TGTGCCAGCAGCCACCGGGACTTACAAGAGACCCAGTACTTC. Amino acid sequence: CASSHRDLQETQYF.

This chain links TRBV5-1 with TRBJ2-5, with TRBD2 as a possible D gene (6 bases). Trimming left V 4 bases short and J 2 bases short, with 15 bases between. CDR1 is SGHRS and CDR2 is YFSETQ in the germline V gene. This CDR3 contains 15 residues. The CDR3 loop reads CASSPQSGWQETQYF. CDR3 coding DNA: TGCGCCAGCAGCCCCCAAAGCGGGTGGCAAGAGACCCAGTACTTC. The full variable domain, completed using reference TRBV5-1 and TRBJ2-5, is KAGVTQTPRYLIKTRGQQVTLSCSPISGHRSVSWYQQTPGQGLQFLFEYFSETQRNKGNFPGRFSGRQFSNSRSEMNVSTLELGDSALYLCASSPQSGWQETQYFGPGTRLLVL.

The genes are TRBV5-1 and TRBJ1-2; no clear D. The CDR3 has 14 residues. Germline V CDR1 and CDR2: SGHRS, YFSETQ. The germline V and J ends were trimmed by 4 bases and 4 bases, with 14 bases remaining between them. The CDR3 sequence is CASSGAIGAYGYTF. For the CDR3, the DNA is TGCGCCAGCAGCGGAGCGATAGGAGCCTATGGCTACACCTTC.